The 9 T cell receptor beta chains below all came from one sample that was sequenced in a study of T cell responses to AZD1222 COVID-19 vaccine. Profiled with immunoSEQ multiplex PCR; TCRdb holds only in-frame clones, not every one. Altogether about 150,000 clones are present, more than 85% being singletons, with the ten largest covering about 1.5%. Here the sequenced sample was peripheral blood, taken on day 0 of AZD1222 vaccination. These receptors originate from an adult in good health.

This clone has just a few counts. CDR3 region: CASSLASGLLYEQYF. The CDR3 nucleotides read TGTGCCAGCAGCTTAGCATCGGGACTGCTCTACGAGCAGTACTTC. V gene TRBV7-2 combines with J gene TRBJ2-7; a possible D gene is TRBD2 (6 bases). Germline CDR1 reads SGHTA; CDR2 reads FQGNSA. This CDR3 contains 15 residues. V gave up 0 bases and J gave up 3 bases, with 12 bases separating them.

This chain joins TRBV18 and TRBJ1-1, with 11 bases identical to TRBD1. This CDR3 has 14 residues. CDR1 is KGHSH, CDR2 LQKENI, per germline. The junction had 3 bases not matched to a gene; V was cut back by 6 bases and J by 3 bases. CDR3 nucleotides: TGTGCCAGCTCCTGGGGACAGGGGGACACTGAAGCTTTCTTT. Its translation is CASSWGQGDTEAFF.

The V call is TRBV11-2, the J call TRBJ2-2; 9 bases agree with TRBD2. The V gene end was trimmed by 0 bases and the J gene end by 6 bases; junction bases not matched to a gene: 5. Germline V gene data show CDR1 as SGHAT and CDR2 as FQNNGV. This CDR3 has 16 residues. Here the CDR3 reads CASSLEWREGAGELFF. CDR3 nucleotide sequence: TGTGCCAGCAGCTTAGAATGGCGGGAGGGTGCCGGGGAGCTGTTTTTT.

The chain combines TRBV7-2 with TRBJ2-5, with TRBD2 matching 8 bases. The length of the CDR3 is 15 residues. V shed 4 bases, J shed 3 bases, and the junction held 7 bases outside the gene matches. The germline V gene encodes CDR1 SGHTA and CDR2 FQGNSA. As DNA, the CDR3 is TGTGCCAGCAGCTCGGGCGGGGGGCCAGAAGAGACCCAGTACTTC. Translated: CASSSGGGPEETQYF.

The J gene is TRBJ2-2, the V gene TRBV5-1; 7 bases are shared with TRBD2. V shed 2 bases, J shed 4 bases, and the junction held 2 bases outside the gene matches. Germline-derived CDR1 and CDR2 are SGHRS and YFSETQ. The CDR3 runs to 14 residues. DNA for the CDR3: TGCGCCAGCAGCTTTGGCGGGGGCACCGGGGAGCTGTTTTTT. It encodes CASSFGGGTGELFF.

This chain uses TRBV27 with TRBJ2-3; 8 positions match TRBD1. The CDR3 runs to 14 residues. Germline assignment: CDR1 MNHEY and CDR2 SMNVEV (reference sequence). The V and J ends lost 10 bases and 3 bases, in that order; junction bases with no gene match: 9. Written as DNA, the CDR3 is TGTGCCACCAACTGGGACAGGCGGACAGATACGCAGTATTTT. It codes for CATNWDRRTDTQYF.

V usage is TRBV20-1 and J usage is TRBJ2-7; 10 bases are shared with TRBD2. J lost 11 bases, V lost 6 bases, and 7 bases had no gene match. Germline assignment: CDR1 DFQATT and CDR2 SNEGSKA (reference sequence). The length of the CDR3 is 11 residues. The CDR3 nucleotides are TGCAGTGCCAGCGGGGGGGAGGTGGAGTACTTC. Translated, it gives CSASGGEVEYF.

The rearrangement uses TRBV7-4 and TRBJ2-1, with D perhaps matching TRBD2 (5 bases). This CDR3 has 18 amino acids. Trimming pared 1 base from V and 13 bases from J, leaving 29 bases between. Germline V lookup: CDR1 SGHVT, CDR2 SQSDAQ. The CDR3, as DNA: TGTGCCAGCAGCTTAGACCTCCAACTAGAATTTGAGGTATTGGGCCAGTTCTTC. It translates to CASSLDLQLEFEVLGQFF.

The rearrangement joins TRBV14 to TRBJ2-1; 10 bases map to TRBD2. Germline V gene data show CDR1 as SGHDN and CDR2 as FVKESK. The J segment lost 8 bases and the V segment lost 2 bases, leaving 6 bases of the junction unmatched. The CDR3 has 15 amino acids. CDR3 region: CASSQSLAGVDEQFF. CDR3 sequence (DNA): TGTGCCAGCAGCCAATCCCTAGCGGGAGTAGATGAGCAGTTCTTC. The complete variable domain, with remaining parts taken from reference TRBV14 and TRBJ2-1, reads EAGVTQFPSHSVIEKGQTVTLRCDPISGHDNLYWYRRVMGKEIKFLLHFVKESKQDESGMPNNRFLAERTGGTYSTLKVQPAELEDSGVYFCASSQSLAGVDEQFFGPGTRLTVL.